This T cell receptor beta chain was obtained from a study of preoperative IRX-2 immunotherapy in early breast cancer. This clone was counted once. Germline V gives CDR1 LGHNA, CDR2 YSLEER. V lost 0 bases, J lost 8 bases, and 5 bases lay in between. CDR3 length: 12 residues. Treatment meaning: preoperative locoregional IRX-2 cytokine immunotherapy. Samples came from a phase Ib trial of preoperative locoregional IRX-2 cytokine immunotherapy. Profiling relied on immunoSEQ multiplex PCR, and the TCRdb table lists in-frame clones only, not all of them. The sample lists 40,000 to 45,000 clones, roughly 95% seen once, with around 1.7% in the top ten.

The rearrangement uses TRBV4-3 and TRBJ2-1; D is ambiguous. The sequences come from tumor tissue, collected after IRX-2 immunotherapy. This sequence originates from a human donor with breast cancer. CDR3 in amino acids: CASSQDTYEQFF. The DNA for the CDR3 is TGCGCCAGCAGCCAAGACACGTATGAGCAGTTCTTC.